Below are 8 T cell receptor beta chains sequenced from a single sample in a study of T cell responses to AZD1222 COVID-19 vaccine. Sequencing was performed with immunoSEQ multiplex PCR; in TCRdb, only in-frame clones are kept and a portion is missing. The data contain about 120,000 clones, roughly nine tenths of them seen just once; the ten biggest clones take up under 5.5%. The material was peripheral blood, obtained on day 0 of AZD1222 vaccination. The receptors originated from an adult in good health.

This chain uses TRBV7-8 with TRBJ1-1; tentatively, D is TRBD1 (6 bases). The CDR3 runs 14 residues. Trimming stripped 5 bases from V and 8 bases from J, with 18 bases between. Germline V CDR1 and CDR2: SGHVS, FQNEAQ. The CDR3 DNA is TGTGCCAGCAGCCCTAAACTGGGTCAGGGGGAAGCTTTCTTT. Translation gives CASSPKLGQGEAFF. Full variable domain (missing parts from reference TRBV7-8 and TRBJ1-1): GAGVSQSPRYKVAKRGQDVALRCDPISGHVSLFWYQQALGQGPEFLTYFQNEAQLDKSGLPSDRFFAERPEGSVSTLKIQRTQQEDSAVYLCASSPKLGQGEAFFGQGTRLTVV.

This chain joins TRBV27 and TRBJ2-7; TRBD1 matches at 7 bases. The CDR3 is 15 amino acids. Unmatched junction bases numbered 12, after V lost 5 bases and J lost 5 bases. Germline values: CDR1 MNHEY, CDR2 SMNVEV (reference sequence). CDR3 sequence reads: CASSHGTAGNNEQYF. In DNA, the CDR3 is TGTGCCAGCAGTCACGGGACAGCAGGGAACAACGAGCAGTACTTC.

V gene TRBV7-8 combines with J gene TRBJ2-2; D is ambiguous. Deletions cut 6 bases from V and 4 bases from J, with 15 bases between. Germline V lookup: CDR1 SGHVS, CDR2 FQNEAQ. The CDR3 covers 15 residues. In DNA, the CDR3 is TGTGCCAGCAGTTTTGGGCCGTCGACCACCGGGGAGCTGTTTTTT. The encoded protein is CASSFGPSTTGELFF.

J is TRBJ1-2 and V is TRBV18, with D maybe TRBD1 (6 bases). Trimming took off 3 bases at V and 3 bases at J, with 14 bases between the two ends. The CDR3 runs to 15 residues. Germline V gene lookup returns CDR1 KGHSH and CDR2 LQKENI. The CDR3 region has the DNA TGTGCCAGCTCACCTTCAGGACAGTCCCACTATGGCTACACCTTC. It is translated as CASSPSGQSHYGYTF.

This chain links TRBV6-5 with TRBJ2-7, with no clear D. The germline V gene has CDR1 MNHEY and CDR2 SVGAGI. Trimming shortened V by 7 bases and J by 2 bases, and 12 bases separated the two germline ends. This CDR3 is 13 amino acids long. The CDR3 reads CASKLDRTYEQYF. The CDR3 bases are TGTGCCAGCAAGCTGGACCGAACCTACGAGCAGTACTTC.

J is TRBJ1-2 and V is TRBV6-5; no clear D. CDR1 and CDR2 from the germline V gene are MNHEY and SVGAGI. The CDR3 runs 14 residues. The V and J ends lost 3 bases and 2 bases respectively, with 10 bases between them. CDR3 bases: TGTGCCAGCAGTTATTCCGGCGTGAACTATGGCTACACCTTC. Its protein is CASSYSGVNYGYTF.

The chain couples TRBV30 to TRBJ1-3; tentatively, D is TRBD1 (5 bases). The CDR3 length is 16 residues. The germline V gene has CDR1 GTSNPN and CDR2 SVGIG (reference sequence). The ends were cut back, 5 bases at V and 2 bases at J, with 19 bases in the middle. CDR3 in DNA: TGTGCCTGGGGCGAGATGGGACTTCATGCTGGAAACACCATATATTTT. Amino acids: CAWGEMGLHAGNTIYF.

Comments on this clone: Compared with germline, one end of the junction differs, possibly owing to a read error. This chain joins TRBV7-2 and TRBJ1-4; TRBD1 might be the D (5 bases). The germline V gene has CDR1 SGHTA and CDR2 FQGNSA. The CDR3 covers 14 residues. In DNA, the CDR3 is TGTGCCAGCAGCATAGCGGGGCCTAATGAAAAACTGTTTTTT. Residues: CASSIAGPNEKLFF. The complete variable domain, with remaining parts taken from reference TRBV7-2 and TRBJ1-4, reads GAGVSQSPSNKVTEKGKDVELRCDPISGHTALYWYRQSLGQGLEFLIYFQGNSAPDKSGLPSDRFSAERTGGSVSTLTIQRTQQEDSAVYLCASSIAGPNEKLFFGSGTQLSVL.